This entry is about one T cell receptor beta chain. V was pared by 5 bases and J by 3 bases, with 3 bases of the junction left unmatched. Germline assignment: CDR1 LNHDA and CDR2 SQIVND (reference sequence). This CDR3 region has 14 residues. Vbeta (60) and Jbeta (13) primers were used in the PCR. Profiling relied on immunoSEQ multiplex PCR, and the TCRdb table lists in-frame clones only, not all of them. The top ten clones hold about 5% of a sample with approximately 200,000 clones, about 69% of them seen once. The data were obtained in a study of cytomegalovirus exposure and HLA in healthy donors. Whole-study context: Within the Caucasian-associated ancestry cluster were roughly 82% of the 300 to 450 genotyped donors.

The clonotype comes from a man younger than 40 in good health and CMV-seropositive. Sequencing was carried out using PBMCs. V and J are TRBV19 and TRBJ1-5; TRBD1 matches at 8 bases. As DNA, the CDR3 is TGTGCCAGTAGTTCGACAGGGGACAATCAGCCCCAGCATTTT. As protein: CASSSTGDNQPQHF.